Described below is a single T cell receptor (beta chain) sequence and its context. Its specificity is unknown. The entry originates in a study of identifying expanded T cells in peripheral blood. V was cut by 2 bases and J by 11 bases, with 9 bases left in between. This CDR3 has 11 amino acids. The germline V gene has CDR1 SNHLY and CDR2 FYNNEI. Generated by immunoSEQ multiplex PCR, the TCRdb table keeps only in-frame clones and is missing some. This repertoire shows about 120,000 clones, approximately 80% found once; its top ten account for 3.3%. Study-level points and caveats: Across healthy donors, higher total template counts meant significantly greater approximately two-week count variance. Differentially abundant clones: 0.95 to 1.5 between replicates, about 15 at around 2 weeks, more than 18 at four.

The chain links TRBV2 to TRBJ1-1; D ambiguous. The sample taken for sequencing was blood. The sequence came from a person aged 18 to 75 in good health. The CDR3 DNA reads as TGTGCCAGCAGTGAATACCGGAGGGCTTTCTTT. It is translated as CASSEYRRAFF.